This TCR beta chain was obtained from a study of neurological immune-mediated disorders. This clonotype was observed at least ten times. CDR3 length: 13 residues. V lost 8 bases to trimming and J lost 3 bases; unmatched junction nucleotides: 4. Per germline, CDR1 SEHNR and CDR2 FQNEAQ (reference sequence). MiXCR, applied by TCRdb to the 5' RACE reads, yields one record per CDR3 protein. Of 120,000 or so distinct CDR3 sequences listed, 3% to 3.5% are singletons. The origin of this receptor is a woman aged 25 to 39 with multiple sclerosis. Sequencing was carried out using PBMCs. The V and J genes are TRBV7-9 and TRBJ1-5; 7 nucleotides agree with TRBD1. DNA of the CDR3: TGTGCCAGCGGTACAGGGGACAATCAGCCCCAGCATTTT. This sequence encodes CASGTGDNQPQHF.